The 31 T cell receptor beta chains given below trace back to one sample, sequenced in a study of Ad26.COV2.S vaccination and SARS-CoV-2 variants. The treatment denotes: roughly 20 received Ad26.COV2.S at low or high dose, single or two shots; about five received placebo; per-sample allocation not given. Sampling happened 63 days after the first vaccine or placebo injection. The assay was immunoSEQ multiplex PCR, and TCRdb's table has in-frame clones only and misses some. Among about 480,000 clones, around nine tenths were seen once, and the ten largest hold 9.5% to 15%. The sample here was peripheral blood, taken in a trial of Ad26.COV2.S vaccine versus placebo. These receptors originate from a person aged 18-65 years who received the Ad26.COV2.S COVID-19 vaccine or a placebo.

The chain links TRBV6-5 to TRBJ1-5; D gene unclear. The CDR3 spans 14 residues. The germline V and J ends were trimmed by 4 bases and 4 bases, with 11 bases remaining between them. Germline CDR1 and CDR2: MNHEY and SVGAGI. The CDR3 loop is CASSSTGGNQPQHF. CDR3 bases: TGTGCCAGCAGTTCCACCGGTGGAAATCAGCCCCAGCATTTT.

The chain uses TRBV18 and TRBJ1-4; 9 positions match TRBD1. The V segment lost 5 bases and the J segment 3 bases; nucleotides outside the gene matches: 16. Germline V CDR1 and CDR2: KGHSH, LQKENI. CDR3 length: 19 amino acids. CDR3 in amino acids: CASSKDRRQGVLANEKLFF. CDR3 coding DNA: TGTGCCAGCTCAAAAGACCGGCGACAGGGGGTATTGGCTAATGAAAAACTGTTTTTT. Filled out from reference TRBV18 and TRBJ1-4, the complete variable domain reads NAGVMQNPRHLVRRRGQEARLRCSPMKGHSHVYWYRQLPEEGLKFMVYLQKENIIDESGMPKERFSAEFPKEGPSILRIQQVVRGDSAAYFCASSKDRRQGVLANEKLFFGSGTQLSVL.

This clone was observed a single time. The chain links TRBV27 to TRBJ2-7, with 8 bases aligning to TRBD2. Germline V gene lookup returns CDR1 MNHEY and CDR2 SMNVEV (reference sequence). V trimming: 5 bases; J trimming: 0 bases; junction bases outside the gene matches: 6. The CDR3 spans 15 residues. CDR3 loop: CASSTKAGVSYEQYF. For the CDR3, the DNA is TGTGCCAGCAGTACGAAAGCGGGAGTCTCCTACGAGCAGTACTTC.

The chain recombines TRBV24-1 with TRBJ2-1, with D tentatively TRBD2 (6 bases). V was cut by 5 bases and J by 0 bases, with 13 bases left in between. Germline loops: CDR1 KGHDR, CDR2 SFDVKD. The CDR3 length is 16 residues. The CDR3 loop is CATSVAGTASYNEQFF. The CDR3 nucleotides read TGTGCCACCAGTGTTGCCGGGACTGCCTCCTACAATGAGCAGTTCTTC.

The chain employs TRBV7-2 and TRBJ1-3; D is possibly TRBD1 (5 bases). V was trimmed by 5 bases and J by 0 bases, leaving 14 bases between them. Germline V gene lookup returns CDR1 SGHTA and CDR2 FQGNSA. The CDR3 covers 16 residues. CDR3 residues: CASSLAGPSSGNTIYF. Written as DNA, the CDR3 is TGTGCCAGCAGCCTCGCGGGGCCTAGCTCTGGAAACACCATATATTTT. Full variable domain (remainder filled in from reference TRBV7-2 and TRBJ1-3): GAGVSQSPSNKVTEKGKDVELRCDPISGHTALYWYRQSLGQGLEFLIYFQGNSAPDKSGLPSDRFSAERTGGSVSTLTIQRTQQEDSAVYLCASSLAGPSSGNTIYFGEGSWLTVV.

V and J are TRBV10-3 and TRBJ2-1, with 10 bases matching TRBD2. There are 13 residues in the CDR3. V was pared by 6 bases and J by 10 bases, with 6 bases of the junction left unmatched. Germline V CDR1 and CDR2: ENHRY, SYGVKD. CDR3: CAIRKREGGEQFF. In nucleotides, the CDR3 is TGTGCCATCAGAAAGCGGGAGGGGGGGGAGCAGTTCTTC.

The V call is TRBV29-1, the J call TRBJ1-1; D unresolved. The CDR3 has 11 residues. Looked up from germline, CDR1 is SQVTM and CDR2 is ANQGSEA. Trimming removed 6 bases from V and 11 bases from J, with 16 bases in between. CDR3 region: CSVRTDQRAFF. In nucleotides, the CDR3 is TGCAGCGTCCGGACGGACCAGCGGGCTTTCTTT.

The chain combines TRBV9 with TRBJ2-1, with 9 bases that match TRBD2. V shed 0 bases and J 8 bases; nucleotides not matched to a gene: 3. Germline V gene data show CDR1 as SGDLS and CDR2 as YYNGEE. CDR3 size: 14 residues. The DNA of the CDR3 is TGTGCCAGCAGCGTAGACAGCGGGAGGTATGAGCAGTTCTTC. Protein sequence: CASSVDSGRYEQFF.

This clone was seen more than once but under ten times. The chain joins TRBV7-9 to TRBJ2-7, with 7 bases aligning to TRBD1. In germline, CDR1 is SEHNR, CDR2 FQNEAQ (reference sequence). The CDR3 runs to 12 residues. Trimming at V came to 8 bases and at J to 2 bases, leaving 3 bases not matched to a gene. The CDR3 bases are TGTGCCAGCCGCAGGGGGACCTACGAGCAGTACTTC. Encoded protein: CASRRGTYEQYF.

V usage is TRBV7-2 and J usage is TRBJ1-6, with TRBD1 matching over 9 bases. V shed 1 base, J shed 9 bases, and the junction held 1 base outside the gene matches. The CDR3 is 14 residues long. The V gene's germline CDR1 is SGHTA and CDR2 FQGNSA. The CDR3 loop is CASSLGTGVSPLHF. The CDR3 DNA is TGTGCCAGCAGCTTAGGGACAGGGGTTTCACCCCTCCACTTT.

V gene TRBV29-1 combines with J gene TRBJ1-1; 7 positions agree with TRBD1. This CDR3 region has 14 residues. Germline V gene lookup returns CDR1 SQVTM and CDR2 ANQGSEA. V gave up 2 bases and J gave up 5 bases; unmatched junction bases: 8. CDR3 nucleotide sequence: TGCAGCGTTGAAAGGGAAGCAGGGGGGACTGAAGCTTTCTTT. Translated: CSVEREAGGTEAFF.

The CDR3 nucleotides are TGTGCCAGCAGCCCGCTAGGACCATTGGGCGAGCAGTACTTC. Amino acids: CASSPLGPLGEQYF. This chain uses TRBV6-5 with TRBJ2-7; D not resolved. The CDR3 spans 14 residues. Between the trimmed V and J ends, which lost 6 bases and 6 bases, there was a span of 18 bases. Germline V gives CDR1 MNHEY, CDR2 SVGAGI.

J is TRBJ2-1 and V is TRBV15; weak D call: TRBD1 (6 bases). V lost 5 bases, J lost 0 bases, and 23 bases lay in between. Germline values: CDR1 LNHNV, CDR2 YYDKDF (reference sequence). The CDR3 contains 19 residues. The CDR3 region is CATSFTVSQGQSSYNEQFF. The CDR3 DNA follows: TGTGCCACCAGCTTTACAGTATCCCAAGGACAGAGCTCCTACAATGAGCAGTTCTTC.

The rearrangement links TRBV5-4 to TRBJ1-2; 7 nucleotides align to TRBD1. Germline V gene sequence: CDR1 SGHNT, CDR2 YYREEE (reference sequence). The CDR3 loop spans 15 amino acids. The J segment lost 4 bases and the V segment lost 0 bases, leaving 6 bases of the junction unmatched. The CDR3 region has the DNA TGTGCCAGCAGCTTGGCTCAGGGGGGGGCCTATGGCTACACCTTC. Its translation is CASSLAQGGAYGYTF. Full variable domain (outside the CDR3, taken from reference TRBV5-4 and TRBJ1-2): ETGVTQSPTHLIKTRGQQVTLRCSSQSGHNTVSWYQQALGQGPQFIFQYYREEENGRGNFPPRFSGLQFPNYSSELNVNALELDDSALYLCASSLAQGGAYGYTFGSGTRLTVV.

This sequence joins TRBV19 and TRBJ1-1; 7 bases are a match to TRBD1. Germline trimming cut 9 bases from V and 4 bases from J; bases unmatched to any gene: 5. In germline, CDR1 is LNHDA, CDR2 SQIVND (reference sequence). The CDR3 spans 12 residues. DNA for the CDR3: TGTGCCAGCTCCCACAGGGGCACTGAAGCTTTCTTT. Encoded protein: CASSHRGTEAFF.

This clone was observed once. The genes are TRBV19 and TRBJ2-5; D is undetermined. This CDR3 has 12 residues. The V gene's germline CDR1 is LNHDA and CDR2 SQIVND (reference sequence). The V end was cut by 10 bases, the J end by 5 bases, with 14 bases between. The DNA for the CDR3 is TGTGCCACCTCGGGTGGGCGGGAGACCCAGTACTTC. Translated, it gives CATSGGRETQYF.

The V and J genes are TRBV11-2 and TRBJ2-1; 8 nucleotides align to TRBD2. The CDR3 loop spans 15 amino acids. From germline, CDR1 is SGHAT and CDR2 FQNNGV. Trimming removed 3 bases from V and 3 bases from J; junction bases left unmatched: 4. CDR3 sequence: CASSFDLAGYNEQFF. For the CDR3, the DNA is TGTGCCAGCAGCTTTGACCTAGCGGGCTACAATGAGCAGTTCTTC.

This clone was recorded a few times. The CDR3 DNA reads as TGTGCCAGTTGGGGGGCGGACACCGGGGAGCTGTTTTTT. Its translation: CASWGADTGELFF. The chain is built from TRBV27 and TRBJ2-2; D may be TRBD1 or TRBD2 (6 bases each). Trimming cost V 9 bases and J 3 bases, with 11 bases left between them. Germline V lookup: CDR1 MNHEY, CDR2 SMNVEV (reference sequence). This CDR3 has 13 residues.

Note on this clone: Mismatch with germline at one junction end may stem from a read error. This chain joins TRBV27 and TRBJ2-7, with no clear D. Germline V gene lookup returns CDR1 MNHEY and CDR2 SMNVEV (reference sequence). The CDR3 has 12 residues. CDR3 sequence (DNA): TGTGCCAGCGGTTTGGGCTCCTACGAGCAGTACTTC. Translated, it gives CASGLGSYEQYF.

The chain employs TRBV6-4 and TRBJ2-2, with D possibly matching TRBD2 (6 bases). The CDR3 extends over 15 amino acids. Deletions cut 0 bases from V and 4 bases from J, with 9 bases between. Germline CDR1 reads MRHNA; CDR2 reads SNTAGT. The CDR3 region has the DNA TGTGCCAGCAGTGACTCCCCGGGAGTCACCGGGGAGCTGTTTTTT. This translates into CASSDSPGVTGELFF.

This chain connects TRBV18 to TRBJ2-5; TRBD1 agrees at 9 bases. The CDR3 is made up of 16 amino acids. Per germline, CDR1 KGHSH and CDR2 LQKENI. V lost 6 bases, J lost 5 bases, and 13 bases stayed unmatched. CDR3 region: CASSTEIQGAGETQYF. DNA for the CDR3: TGTGCCAGCTCCACGGAAATACAGGGGGCTGGTGAGACCCAGTACTTC.

The genes are TRBV1 and TRBJ1-2; TRBD1 is taken as the D call from the table, unchecked against the DNA. TRBV1 is listed as a pseudogene. There are 15 residues in the CDR3. CDR3 DNA sequence: TGCACCAGCGGCCGGAACCTGGACAGGGGGCTCGGCTACACCTTC. It specifies CTSGRNLDRGLGYTF.

The chain uses TRBV7-3 and TRBJ2-6, with D possibly TRBD1 on 6 matching bases. The germline CDR1 and CDR2 sequences are SGHTA and FQGTGA. V lost 4 bases to trimming and J lost 1 base, with 11 bases between them. The CDR3 is made up of 16 amino acids. The CDR3 protein is CASSSSTGSGANVLTF. CDR3 in DNA: TGTGCCAGCAGCTCGAGCACAGGGTCTGGGGCCAACGTCCTGACTTTC.

The rearrangement uses TRBV7-9 and TRBJ1-2, with a tentative D call TRBD1 (5 bases). V was trimmed by 3 bases and J by 4 bases, leaving 18 bases between them. From germline, CDR1 is SEHNR and CDR2 FQNEAQ (reference sequence). This CDR3 is built from 16 residues. This chain's CDR3 is CASSLGPAAFGYGYTF. In DNA, the CDR3 is TGTGCCAGCAGCTTGGGACCCGCGGCTTTCGGCTATGGCTACACCTTC.

The gene calls are TRBV7-9 and TRBJ2-1, with D maybe TRBD1 (6 bases). CDR1 and CDR2 (germline): SEHNR, FQNEAQ (reference sequence). V was trimmed by 6 bases and J by 7 bases, leaving 13 bases between them. The CDR3 is made up of 13 amino acids. CDR3 nucleotides: TGTGCCAGCAGTCGTCAGAGGGGGAATGAGCAGTTCTTC. It is translated as CASSRQRGNEQFF.

The chain carries TRBV4-1 and TRBJ2-6; tentatively, D is TRBD2 (7 bases). The germline CDR1 and CDR2 sequences are MGHRA and YSYEKL. This CDR3 comprises 19 residues. The V end was cut by 4 bases, the J end by 2 bases, with 21 bases between. This chain's CDR3 is CASSLTWGGGIAGANVLTF. The CDR3 nucleotides read TGCGCCAGCAGCCTCACCTGGGGAGGGGGGATAGCTGGGGCCAACGTCCTGACTTTC.

This chain links TRBV30 with TRBJ2-2; D may be TRBD1 (6 bases). The V and J ends lost 6 bases and 3 bases respectively, with 8 bases between them. The CDR3 has 12 amino acids. Germline CDR1 is GTSNPN and CDR2 is SVGIG (reference sequence). CDR3 sequence (DNA): TGTGCCTGTTACAGGGACACCGGGGAGCTGTTTTTT. Translated, it gives CACYRDTGELFF. Full variable domain (outside the CDR3, taken from reference TRBV30 and TRBJ2-2): SQTIHQWPATLVQPVGSPLSLECTVEGTSNPNLYWYRQAAGRGLQLLFYSVGIGQISSEVPQNLSASRPQDRQFILSSKKLLLSDSGFYLCACYRDTGELFFGEGSRLTVL.

This chain's CDR3 is CASSEDRVNYGYTF. The DNA of the CDR3 is TGTGCCAGTAGTGAGGACAGGGTGAACTATGGCTACACCTTC. This chain links TRBV19 with TRBJ1-2, with 8 bases aligning to TRBD1. Germline trimming cut 5 bases from V and 2 bases from J; bases unmatched to any gene: 4. This CDR3 has 14 residues. Looked up from germline, CDR1 is LNHDA and CDR2 is SQIVND (reference sequence).

The chain employs TRBV29-1 and TRBJ1-1; D possibly corresponds to TRBD1 (5 bases). The germline V and J ends were trimmed by 4 bases and 7 bases, with 13 bases remaining between them. Germline assignment: CDR1 SQVTM and CDR2 ANQGSEA. The CDR3 has 12 residues. In DNA form, the CDR3 reads TGCAGCGTTGGACGGGACGTACGTGAAGCTTTCTTT. Its translation: CSVGRDVREAFF.

The J gene is TRBJ1-3, the V gene TRBV29-1; TRBD1 matches 7 bases. Germline-derived CDR1 and CDR2 are SQVTM and ANQGSEA. V gave up 4 bases and J gave up 4 bases; unmatched junction bases: 4. The CDR3 covers 13 residues. CDR3 region: CSVAVTGGNTIYF. The CDR3 nucleotides are TGCAGCGTTGCGGTGACAGGGGGAAACACCATATATTTT.

The chain recombines TRBV27 with TRBJ2-1; no firm D call. CDR1 is MNHEY, CDR2 SMNVEV, per germline (reference sequence). Trimming cost V 5 bases and J 8 bases, with 13 bases left between them. This CDR3 has 13 amino acids. The chain's CDR3 is CASSPLNPDEQFF. The CDR3 nucleotides read TGTGCCAGCAGTCCCCTCAATCCCGATGAGCAGTTCTTC.